This paragraph reports one T cell receptor beta chain. Its antigen is unidentified. Vbeta (60) and Jbeta (13) primers were used in the PCR. Measured with immunoSEQ multiplex PCR; TCRdb has only the in-frame clones, and not every one. Among about 150,000 clones, approximately 80% were seen once, and the ten largest hold 6.3%. This specimen belongs to a study of cytomegalovirus exposure and HLA in healthy donors. Study-level results: There were some V segments, including TRBV6-2 and TRBV6-3, excluded as indistinguishable. Rare sequences made up most TCRs, while some public TCRs were found in many donors. There were several of the most significant clusters that appeared linked to common viral pathogens in a later analysis.

Trimming shortened V by 2 bases and J by 7 bases, and 14 bases separated the two germline ends. The CDR3 sequence is 14 residues long. The material sequenced was PBMCs. This sequence was found in a male donor in good health and CMV-seropositive. The chain joins TRBV23-1 to TRBJ2-5, with D uncertain. TRBV23-1 is given ORF status, its function remaining uncertain. The CDR3 DNA reads TGCGCCAGCAGTCAAATCGGCAGGCGCCTGACCCAGTACTTC. This sequence encodes CASSQIGRRLTQYF.